These T cell receptor beta chains were read from a single sample in a study of blood T cell repertoires in COVID-19. Assay: immunoSEQ multiplex PCR; the TCRdb copy retains only in-frame clones and omits some. The data contain about 170,000 clones, approximately 84% of them singletons. Input material: peripheral blood. Receptor source: a woman older than 75 with acute or convalescent COVID-19. CDR3s include the opening cysteine and the closing phenylalanine or tryptophan. D genes are given only for firm matches. Rows may omit the clone size; those that give it use once, few, many or a size class.

TRBD2	TRBJ2-3	TRBV10-3	-	CAISGLADTQYF	TGTGCCATCAGCGGACTAGCAGATACGCAGTATTTT
-	TRBJ2-1	TRBV5-1	-	CASSLVAVTDNEQFF	TGCGCCAGCAGCTTGGTAGCCGTCACTGACAATGAGCAGTTCTTC
TRBD1	TRBJ2-1	TRBV29-1	-	CSVLTGPHNEQFF	TGCAGCGTCCTGACAGGGCCCCACAATGAGCAGTTCTTC
TRBD2	TRBJ2-7	TRBV29-1	-	CSVQTSGTGFSYEQYF	TGCAGCGTTCAGACTAGCGGCACCGGTTTCTCCTACGAGCAGTACTTC
TRBD1	TRBJ2-7	TRBV6-5	-	CASRWTGGGGEQYF	TGTGCCAGCAGGTGGACAGGGGGCGGAGGCGAGCAGTACTTC
TRBD1	TRBJ2-2	TRBV5-1	-	CASSSPGQPTGELFF	TGCGCCAGCAGCTCTCCGGGACAGCCTACCGGGGAGCTGTTTTTT
-	TRBJ2-7	TRBV7-2	-	CASSSFSYEQYF	TGTGCCAGCAGCTCCTTTTCCTACGAGCAGTACTTC
-	TRBJ2-5	TRBV5-1	-	CASSSTGFETQYF	TGCGCCAGCAGTTCAACAGGTTTCGAGACCCAGTACTTC
-	TRBJ1-1	TRBV19	-	CASTPGGENTEAFF	TGTGCCAGTACCCCGGGAGGGGAGAACACTGAAGCTTTCTTT
TRBD1	TRBJ1-1	TRBV5-1	-	CASSYTGAREEAFF	TGCGCCAGCAGCTACACAGGGGCAAGAGAGGAAGCTTTCTTT
TRBD1	TRBJ1-6	TRBV9	-	CASSSDRGRRSSPLHF	TGTGCCAGCAGCTCAGACAGGGGCCGGCGGAGTTCACCCCTCCACTTT
TRBD1	TRBJ1-3	TRBV5-6	-	CASSLDRGRSGNTIYF	TGTGCCAGCAGCTTGGACAGGGGGCGATCTGGAAACACCATATATTTT
TRBD1	TRBJ2-7	TRBV30	-	CAWNKYGTGPYEQYF	TGTGCCTGGAATAAGTATGGGACAGGGCCCTACGAGCAGTACTTC
-	TRBJ2-6	TRBV7-6	-	CASSLLSVPGANVLTF	TGTGCCAGCAGCTTATTGAGCGTACCTGGGGCCAACGTCCTGACTTTC
-	TRBJ2-3	TRBV12-5	-	CASGLGATQYF	TGTGCTAGTGGTTTGGGGGCTACGCAGTATTTT
-	TRBJ1-2	TRBV19	-	CASSTTGDTYGYTF	TGTGCCAGTAGTACGACCGGGGATACCTATGGCTACACCTTC
TRBD2	TRBJ2-1	TRBV5-1	-	CASSSTSDQRNEQFF	TGCGCCAGCAGCTCTACTAGCGACCAGCGGAATGAGCAGTTCTTC
TRBD1	TRBJ1-2	TRBV7-9	-	CASSTGQGRTIYGYTF	TGTGCCAGCAGTACCGGACAGGGAAGGACTATCTATGGCTACACCTTC
-	TRBJ1-2	TRBV28	-	CASSFGRDYGYTF	TGTGCCAGCAGTTTTGGCAGGGACTATGGCTACACCTTC
TRBD2	TRBJ2-7	TRBV6-2/TRBV6-3	-	CASSRASTSGVLEQYF	TGTGCCAGCAGCCGAGCGTCGACTAGCGGGGTCCTGGAGCAGTACTTC
TRBD2	TRBJ2-1	TRBV3-1/TRBV3-2	-	CASSPREGDSYNEQFF	TGTGCCAGCAGCCCCCGGGAGGGGGACTCCTACAATGAGCAGTTCTTC
TRBD2	TRBJ2-3	TRBV3-1/TRBV3-2	-	CASSQDLRWEGDTQYF	TGTGCCAGCAGCCAAGATCTTAGGTGGGAGGGAGATACGCAGTATTTT
TRBD1	TRBJ2-1	TRBV6-2/TRBV6-3	few	CASSFDRGLEYPYNEQFF	TGTGCCAGCAGTTTCGACAGGGGGCTAGAGTACCCATACAATGAGCAGTTCTTC
-	TRBJ2-7	TRBV18	-	CASSPGPKVEQYF	TGTGCCAGCTCGCCAGGGCCGAAGGTCGAGCAGTACTTC
-	TRBJ2-3	TRBV5-1	-	CASSLGLVTDTQYF	TGCGCCAGCAGCTTGGGCCTAGTAACAGATACGCAGTATTTT
TRBD2	TRBJ2-1	TRBV7-9	-	CASSLRTSGSINEQFF	TGTGCCAGCAGCTTAAGGACTAGCGGGAGTATAAATGAGCAGTTCTTC
-	TRBJ2-6	TRBV9	-	CASSVDGMLANVLTF	TGTGCCAGCAGCGTAGACGGGATGTTGGCCAACGTCCTGACTTTC